This T cell receptor (beta chain) appears in the sequencing data of a study of T cells in localized non-small cell lung cancer. Regarding the study as a whole: Clonality peaked in uninvolved adjacent lung rather than tumor. The study linked higher blood T cell density to longer overall survival.

Libraries were prepared by immunoSEQ multiplex PCR; TCRdb keeps only in-frame clonotypes and omits some of them. The table shows about 40,000 clones, with around 86% occurring only once. Germline V lookup: CDR1 SNHLY, CDR2 FYNNEI. The ends lost 7 bases at V and 5 bases at J; junction bases unmatched: 10. The CDR3 runs to 14 residues. About this clone: No antigen is known for it.

The starting material was peripheral blood, obtained before any cancer treatment. The clonotype was recovered from a man between 18 and 50 years old with stage I lung adenocarcinoma. The chain is built from TRBV2 and TRBJ1-1, with 7 nucleotides matching TRBD1. The CDR3 nucleotides are TGTGCCAGCATGACGACAGGGCGAGGGACTGAAGCTTTCTTT. It encodes CASMTTGRGTEAFF. Variable domain in full (rest from reference TRBV2 and TRBJ1-1): EPEVTQTPSHQVTQMGQEVILRCVPISNHLYFYWYRQILGQKVEFLVSFYNNEISEKSEIFDDQFSVERPDGSNFTLKIRSTKLEDSAMYFCASMTTGRGTEAFFGQGTRLTVV.